This entry is about one T cell receptor (beta chain). The sample belongs to a study of blood T cell repertoires in COVID-19. As for the study in general: The United States, Italy and Spain provided the acute and convalescent COVID-19 samples.

Per the germline V gene, CDR1 is SGHRS and CDR2 is YFSETQ. The CDR3 totals 16 residues. Unmatched junction bases numbered 7, after V lost 4 bases and J lost 4 bases. The authors' processing: The assay estimated nucleated cells by amplifying reference gene primers. Profiled with immunoSEQ multiplex PCR; TCRdb holds only in-frame clones, not every one. D and trimming come from the DNA, and the V and J calls and clone size come from that table. The sample records some 85,000 clones, around 80% being singletons. Sequenced input: peripheral blood. This rearrangement joins TRBV5-1 to TRBJ2-1, with 11 nucleotides matching TRBD2. This clonotype was obtained from a woman of 80 years or more with active or convalescent COVID-19. CDR3 coding DNA: TGCGCCAGCAGCCCGGAGACTAGCGGGGAATACAATGAGCAGTTCTTC. This codes for CASSPETSGEYNEQFF.